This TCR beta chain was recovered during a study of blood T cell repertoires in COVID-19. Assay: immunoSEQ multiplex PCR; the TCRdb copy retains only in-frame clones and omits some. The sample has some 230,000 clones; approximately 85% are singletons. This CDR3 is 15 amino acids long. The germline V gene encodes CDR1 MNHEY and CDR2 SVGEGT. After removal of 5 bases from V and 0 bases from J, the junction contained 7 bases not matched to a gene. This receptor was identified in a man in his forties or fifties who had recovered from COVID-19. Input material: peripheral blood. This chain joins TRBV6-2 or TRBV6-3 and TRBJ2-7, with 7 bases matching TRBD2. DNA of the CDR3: TGTGCCAGCAGTGGACTAGGCTTTTCCTCCTACGAGCAGTACTTC. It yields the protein CASSGLGFSSYEQYF.